The 30 T cell receptor beta chains given below trace back to one sample, sequenced in a study of T-cell reconstitution after alpha-beta-depleted transplantation in children. This sample's TCRbeta library carried unique molecular identifier barcodes. TCRdb called the PCR reads again in MiXCR, with one record for every CDR3 protein. The sample contains about 410,000 distinct CDR3 sequences, roughly 21% of which appear only once. Specimen: PBMCs from the stem cell graft donor, collected from the stem cell graft. All receptors come from a human donor who donated a stem cell graft to a child with acute myeloid leukemia.

DNA for the CDR3: TGTGCCAGCAGTTTATATCTTGCGGCAGATACGCAGTATTTT. The encoded protein is CASSLYLAADTQYF. V is TRBV27 and J is TRBJ2-3, with D unresolved. This CDR3 has 14 amino acids. From germline, CDR1 is MNHEY and CDR2 SMNVEV (reference sequence). Trimming removed 1 base from V and 4 bases from J, with 9 bases in between.

Only a few counts were recorded for this clonotype. This chain links TRBV12-3 or TRBV12-4 with TRBJ1-1, with a weak D call TRBD1 (5 bases). Trimming stripped 6 bases from V and 4 bases from J, with 18 bases between. The CDR3 length is 15 residues. The DNA for the CDR3 is TGTGCCAGCAGAACCGACCTGGCAGGGCCCACTGAAGCTTTCTTT. This codes for CASRTDLAGPTEAFF.

This clonotype was detected a few times. J is TRBJ1-4 and V is TRBV21-1; the D call TRBD1 from the table was never checked on the DNA. TRBV21-1 is termed a pseudogene. The CDR3 totals 14 residues. The chain's CDR3 is CASSYAGNDEKLFF. The CDR3 DNA is TGTGCCAGCAGTTACGCAGGGAACGATGAAAAACTGTTTTTT.

The chain carries TRBV7-3 and TRBJ2-3; no clear D gene. Germline CDR1 reads SGHTA; CDR2 reads FQGTGA. The CDR3 sequence is 14 residues long. The germline V and J ends were trimmed by 0 bases and 5 bases, with 9 bases remaining between them. As DNA, the CDR3 is TGTGCCAGCAGCTTAACCACCGTTGAAGATACGCAGTATTTT. Translating gives CASSLTTVEDTQYF.

This chain links TRBV10-3 with TRBJ2-3; possibly TRBD1 for D (5 bases). There are 15 residues in the CDR3. Germline CDR1 reads ENHRY; CDR2 reads SYGVKD. Trimming took off 0 bases at V and 2 bases at J, with 9 bases between the two ends. The CDR3 sequence: CAISESAGNTDTQYF. In DNA form, the CDR3 reads TGTGCCATCAGTGAGTCCGCAGGGAACACAGATACGCAGTATTTT.

The rearrangement links TRBV5-1 to TRBJ1-1, with 9 bases aligning to TRBD1. Germline values: CDR1 SGHRS, CDR2 YFSETQ. The J segment lost 1 base and the V segment lost 1 base, leaving 8 bases of the junction unmatched. This CDR3 is 17 amino acids long. The DNA of the CDR3 is TGCGCCAGCAGCTTGACAGGGGGCGGGAATGGGAACACTGAAGCTTTCTTT. Translated: CASSLTGGGNGNTEAFF.

This clonotype was seen at least ten times. The chain has TRBV29-1 and TRBJ2-7, with TRBD1 matching 9 bases. V lost 1 base, J lost 0 bases, and 10 bases stayed unmatched. The germline V gene encodes CDR1 SQVTM and CDR2 ANQGSEA. The CDR3 consists of 17 residues. The CDR3 nucleotides read TGCAGCGTTGAAGTGGCTAACCGGGACAGGGCCTCCTACGAGCAGTACTTC. Translating gives CSVEVANRDRASYEQYF.

The chain carries TRBV9 and TRBJ1-1, with 7 nucleotides matching TRBD1. Germline V gives CDR1 SGDLS, CDR2 YYNGEE. Trimming at V came to 2 bases and at J to 0 bases, leaving 4 bases not matched to a gene. The CDR3 totals 15 residues. In DNA form, the CDR3 reads TGTGCCAGCAGCGTGGGACAGACCATGAACACTGAAGCTTTCTTT. This translates into CASSVGQTMNTEAFF.

This clonotype was observed at least ten times. This chain connects TRBV20-1 to TRBJ2-3; D is perhaps TRBD1 or TRBD2 (5 bases each). V was trimmed by 1 base and J by 0 bases, leaving 11 bases between them. The CDR3 consists of 15 residues. The germline V gene has CDR1 DFQATT and CDR2 SNEGSKA (reference sequence). CDR3 sequence reads: CSARGDGTSTDTQYF. The CDR3 nucleotides are TGCAGTGCTAGAGGGGACGGAACTAGCACAGATACGCAGTATTTT.

The V and J genes are TRBV25-1 and TRBJ2-3; D is perhaps TRBD1 (6 bases). V was trimmed by 1 base and J by 6 bases, leaving 11 bases between them. Germline CDR1 MGHDK, CDR2 SYGVNS. This CDR3 has 14 amino acids. CDR3 DNA sequence: TGTGCCAGCAGTGAATTTGGGGGCTGGGATACGCAGTATTTT. This gives the protein CASSEFGGWDTQYF.

The V and J genes are TRBV5-1 and TRBJ2-7; D ambiguous. The ends were cut back, 6 bases at V and 2 bases at J, with 6 bases in the middle. Germline V gene lookup returns CDR1 SGHRS and CDR2 YFSETQ. This CDR3 region has 11 residues. CDR3 DNA: TGCGCCAGCATGGGGACCTACGAGCAGTACTTC. It encodes CASMGTYEQYF.

The chain carries TRBV28 and TRBJ2-7; 10 nucleotides line up with TRBD1. This CDR3 region has 14 residues. In germline, CDR1 is MDHEN, CDR2 SYDVKM. V gave up 3 bases and J gave up 4 bases; unmatched junction bases: 3. The CDR3 region is CASSFPDRGYEQYF. DNA for the CDR3: TGTGCCAGCAGTTTCCCGGACAGGGGGTACGAGCAGTACTTC. Complete variable domain (other parts from reference TRBV28 and TRBJ2-7): DVKVTQSSRYLVKRTGEKVFLECVQDMDHENMFWYRQDPGLGLRLIYFSYDVKMKEKGDIPEGYSVSREKKERFSLILESASTNQTSMYLCASSFPDRGYEQYFGPGTRLTVT.

The J gene is TRBJ2-7, the V gene TRBV12-3 or TRBV12-4; TRBD2 aligns across 8 bases. The CDR3 consists of 14 residues. V shed 6 bases and J 5 bases; nucleotides not matched to a gene: 9. For the CDR3, the DNA is TGTGCCAGCAGCATAGCGGGAAGTACGGACGAGCAGTACTTC. Translated: CASSIAGSTDEQYF.

In its sample, this clonotype was seen a few times. V usage is TRBV29-1 and J usage is TRBJ2-3, with 8 bases matching TRBD1. This CDR3 has 14 residues. Germline assignment: CDR1 SQVTM and CDR2 ANQGSEA. V gave up 6 bases and J gave up 2 bases; unmatched junction bases: 7. CDR3 sequence reads: CSVAATGDTDTQYF. The CDR3 coding sequence is TGCAGCGTAGCCGCGACAGGGGACACAGATACGCAGTATTTT.

This clonotype occurred many times. The rearrangement uses TRBV29-1 and TRBJ1-2; D perhaps matches TRBD1 (6 bases). Per the germline V gene, CDR1 is SQVTM and CDR2 is ANQGSEA. The ends were cut back, 6 bases at V and 6 bases at J, with 14 bases in the middle. This CDR3 comprises 12 residues. The CDR3: CSVKGGRHGYTF. The CDR3 bases are TGCAGCGTCAAGGGGGGGCGTCATGGCTACACCTTC.

In DNA form, the CDR3 reads TGCGCCAGCAGCCAAGATCGGAATAGTATCACTGGGACCCAGTACTTC. It specifies CASSQDRNSITGTQYF. The J gene is TRBJ2-5, the V gene TRBV4-1; no firm D call. Germline CDR1 MGHRA, CDR2 YSYEKL. The V end was cut by 0 bases, the J end by 7 bases, with 18 bases between. This CDR3 region has 16 residues.

In its sample, this clonotype was seen many times. The chain's CDR3 is CASSFERERSGANVLTF. DNA of the CDR3: TGCGCCAGCAGCTTTGAGCGGGAACGCTCTGGGGCCAACGTCCTGACTTTC. V is TRBV5-1 and J is TRBJ2-6; TRBD2 matches 7 bases. This CDR3 is 17 amino acids long. The V segment lost 2 bases and the J segment 0 bases; nucleotides outside the gene matches: 5. Germline V gene sequence: CDR1 SGHRS, CDR2 YFSETQ.

This clonotype was recorded at least ten times. The chain carries TRBV7-3 and TRBJ2-2; perhaps D is TRBD1 or TRBD2 (5 bases each). Deletions cut 5 bases from V and 0 bases from J, with 16 bases between. This CDR3 has 17 amino acids. CDR1 is SGHTA and CDR2 is FQGTGA in the germline V gene. The CDR3 DNA sequence: TGTGCCAGCAGCGTATACCGGGACCTAACGAACACCGGGGAGCTGTTTTTT. The encoded protein is CASSVYRDLTNTGELFF.

Many counts were recorded for this clonotype. The chain uses TRBV20-1 and TRBJ2-5; 8 bases agree with TRBD2. This CDR3 comprises 15 residues. The germline V gene has CDR1 DFQATT and CDR2 SNEGSKA (reference sequence). Trimming at V came to 1 base and at J to 5 bases, leaving 9 bases not matched to a gene. CDR3 loop: CSARGGRGERETQYF. The CDR3, as DNA: TGCAGTGCTAGAGGAGGGCGGGGGGAACGGGAGACCCAGTACTTC.

This clonotype occurred a few times. The chain couples TRBV7-2 to TRBJ2-3; D gene uncertain. Trimming removed 6 bases at V and 0 bases at J, with 19 bases between. Germline-derived CDR1 and CDR2 are SGHTA and FQGNSA. The CDR3 consists of 17 residues. The CDR3 DNA reads TGTGCCAGCAGTCAAAGAGATGTAGCACAGAGCACAGATACGCAGTATTTT. As protein: CASSQRDVAQSTDTQYF.

This clonotype has a handful of counts. The chain is built from TRBV20-1 and TRBJ1-1; 11 bases fit TRBD1. Trimming took 5 bases from V and 4 from J; bases not matched to a gene: 9. This CDR3 spans 15 amino acids. The V gene's germline CDR1 is DFQATT and CDR2 SNEGSKA (reference sequence). The CDR3 spells CSAGDRGSQVTEAFF. The DNA of the CDR3 is TGCAGTGCTGGGGACAGGGGGTCTCAGGTCACTGAAGCTTTCTTT.

V usage is TRBV3-1 and J usage is TRBJ1-2; D gene ambiguous. CDR1 is LGHDT, CDR2 YNNKEL, per germline (reference sequence). Trimming left V 1 base short and J 7 bases short, with 10 bases between. This CDR3 comprises 13 residues. This CDR3 reads CASSQGSSGGYTF. The CDR3 DNA sequence: TGTGCCAGCAGCCAAGGTTCGAGCGGTGGCTACACCTTC.

This clonotype was detected many times. The V call is TRBV29-1, the J call TRBJ2-1; a possible D gene is TRBD2 (5 bases). The germline V gene has CDR1 SQVTM and CDR2 ANQGSEA. This CDR3 comprises 11 residues. The germline V and J ends were trimmed by 0 bases and 8 bases, with 5 bases remaining between them. CDR3 sequence: CSVEEDYEQFF. In DNA form, the CDR3 reads TGCAGCGTTGAAGAGGACTATGAGCAGTTCTTC.

The chain uses TRBV12-3 or TRBV12-4 and TRBJ2-3, with D maybe TRBD2 (6 bases). The ends were cut back, 7 bases at V and 9 bases at J, with 20 bases in the middle. This CDR3 has 14 amino acids. The CDR3 nucleotides are TGTGCCAGCACCCCGGGAGCGGGCTGGGAGACGCAGTATTTT. Protein product: CASTPGAGWETQYF.

This clonotype appeared many times. This CDR3 is CSARDRSNQPQHF. In nucleotides, the CDR3 is TGCAGTGCTCGGGACAGAAGCAATCAGCCCCAGCATTTT. The gene calls are TRBV20-1 and TRBJ1-5; 7 bases fit TRBD1. Germline trimming cut 5 bases from V and 1 base from J; bases unmatched to any gene: 2. The CDR3 contains 13 residues. Germline-derived CDR1 and CDR2 are DFQATT and SNEGSKA (reference sequence).

The chain uses TRBV10-3 and TRBJ2-4, with D possibly matching TRBD1 (5 bases). Germline loops: CDR1 ENHRY, CDR2 SYGVKD. This CDR3 has 15 residues. The V gene lost 3 bases and the J gene lost 1 base, with 10 bases spanning the gap. The CDR3 sequence is CAISEGVMAKNIQYF. In nucleotides, the CDR3 is TGTGCCATCAGTGAAGGGGTCATGGCCAAAAACATTCAGTACTTC.

As regards this clonotype: Sequence at one end of the junction differs from germline and may be a read error. The J gene is TRBJ2-7, the V gene TRBV20-1; 11 bases are a match to TRBD1. CDR3 length: 16 residues. Germline V CDR1 and CDR2: DFQATT, SNEGSKA (reference sequence). CDR3 loop: CCAGGSGTGGPYEQYF. The CDR3 DNA is TGCTGTGCTGGAGGATCCGGGACAGGGGGACCCTACGAGCAGTACTTC.

The sample holds many counts of this clonotype. In nucleotides, the CDR3 is TGCAGCGTTGAACGGCAGACCCCCTACGAGCAGTACTTC. It encodes CSVERQTPYEQYF. The chain joins TRBV29-1 to TRBJ2-7; D gene unclear. V lost 2 bases and J lost 2, with 10 bases in between. This CDR3 comprises 13 residues. Per germline, CDR1 SQVTM and CDR2 ANQGSEA.

CDR3 protein: CASSWGMGYGYTF. The CDR3, as DNA: TGTGCCAGCAGTTGGGGGATGGGGTATGGCTACACCTTC. The J gene is TRBJ1-2, the V gene TRBV27, with a tentative D call TRBD1 (5 bases). V lost 4 bases and J lost 5, with 11 bases in between. The CDR3 sequence is 13 residues long. CDR1 and CDR2 from the germline V gene are MNHEY and SMNVEV (reference sequence).

This clonotype turned up a few times. V is TRBV28 and J is TRBJ2-7; the match to TRBD1 covers 8 bases. The CDR3 totals 16 residues. Germline CDR1 is MDHEN and CDR2 is SYDVKM. V trimming: 1 base; J trimming: 2 bases; junction bases outside the gene matches: 7. The CDR3 nucleotides are TGTGCCAGCAGTTTATCAGGAGGACAGGGAGCCTACGAGCAGTACTTC. Protein product: CASSLSGGQGAYEQYF.